This T cell receptor (beta chain) was documented in a study of blood T cell repertoires in COVID-19. This table comes from immunoSEQ multiplex PCR, and its TCRdb copy is limited to in-frame clones, with some not included. This table has hundreds of thousands of clones, 90% to 95% appearing once. J was trimmed by 7 bases and V by 5 bases; bases with no gene match: 7. CDR3 length: 13 amino acids. Germline CDR1 SGHTA, CDR2 FQGNSA. Patients from Seattle were sampled longitudinally, starting during active infection. The source material was peripheral blood. The clonotype comes from a man between 60 and 75 years old with COVID-19, enrolled during active disease. J is TRBJ1-1 and V is TRBV7-2; 7 bases map to TRBD1. CDR3: CASSRGGDSEAFF. DNA for the CDR3: TGTGCCAGCAGCCGGGGGGGGGACAGTGAAGCTTTCTTT.